The present T cell receptor beta chain was sequenced within a study of PD-L1 blockade in urothelial cancer. This clone was seen a single time. Sequencing was performed with immunoSEQ multiplex PCR; in TCRdb, only in-frame clones are kept and a portion is missing. The table records some 110,000 clones, approximately 90% of them present only once. Trimming took off 2 bases at V and 9 bases at J, with 15 bases between the two ends. Germline V lookup: CDR1 SGHDT, CDR2 YYEEEE. The CDR3 runs to 14 residues. Time point of the sample: peripheral blood 6 weeks after treatment start. The receptor comes from a man aged 55-75 years with urothelial cancer. The chain combines TRBV5-6 with TRBJ1-3; D is perhaps TRBD1 (6 bases). Sequencing used PBMCs, obtained around atezolizumab (anti-PD-L1) treatment. CDR3: CASSFGQTRGTIYF. The CDR3 nucleotides read TGTGCCAGCAGCTTCGGACAGACCCGGGGCACCATATATTTT.